These 18 T cell receptor beta chains originate from one sample sequenced in a study of blood T cell repertoires in COVID-19. Repertoires were generated with immunoSEQ multiplex PCR, while TCRdb's copy carries only in-frame clones and drops some. The sample includes fewer than 350,000 clones, 85% to 90% of them seen just once. The specimen sequenced was peripheral blood. The receptors here all came from a woman younger than 45 with COVID-19, enrolled during active disease.

This chain uses TRBV7-9 with TRBJ2-2; 7 bases align to TRBD1. The CDR3 loop spans 14 amino acids. In germline, CDR1 is SEHNR, CDR2 FQNEAQ (reference sequence). The trim removed 1 base at V and 6 bases at J, leaving 2 bases unmatched. CDR3 sequence: CASSLDRGAGELFF. In DNA, the CDR3 is TGTGCCAGCAGCTTAGACAGGGGAGCCGGGGAGCTGTTTTTT.

The V and J genes are TRBV7-9 and TRBJ1-1, with D possibly matching TRBD1 (5 bases). The germline V gene has CDR1 SEHNR and CDR2 FQNEAQ (reference sequence). V was shortened by 7 bases and J by 1 base, with 10 bases between the two germline ends. The CDR3 has 13 amino acids. The DNA for the CDR3 is TGTGCCAGCATGGGGGGTTGGAACACTGAAGCTTTCTTT. Translation: CASMGGWNTEAFF.

The chain combines TRBV14 with TRBJ2-7; 11 bases line up with TRBD2. Germline trimming cut 5 bases from V and 2 bases from J; bases unmatched to any gene: 11. The CDR3 consists of 17 residues. Germline loops: CDR1 SGHDN, CDR2 FVKESK. The CDR3 bases are TGTGCCAGCAGCTTCAGCAGCCTAGCGGGGGGCGCCTACGAGCAGTACTTC. This sequence encodes CASSFSSLAGGAYEQYF. Complete variable domain (other parts from reference TRBV14 and TRBJ2-7): EAGVTQFPSHSVIEKGQTVTLRCDPISGHDNLYWYRRVMGKEIKFLLHFVKESKQDESGMPNNRFLAERTGGTYSTLKVQPAELEDSGVYFCASSFSSLAGGAYEQYFGPGTRLTVT.

Here the CDR3 reads CASSPLSQHF. DNA for the CDR3: TGTGCCAGCAGCCCTTTGTCCCAGCATTTT. The V and J genes are TRBV28 and TRBJ1-5; D unclear. The V and J ends lost 6 bases and 11 bases respectively, with 8 bases between them. The CDR3 length is 10 residues. The germline CDR1 and CDR2 sequences are MDHEN and SYDVKM.

This chain joins TRBV7-8 and TRBJ2-7; TRBD2 might be the D (6 bases). V was shortened by 6 bases and J by 0 bases, with 15 bases between the two germline ends. CDR1 and CDR2 from the germline V gene are SGHVS and FQNEAQ. The CDR3 consists of 15 residues. CDR3 in DNA: TGTGCCAGCAGTTCCCCGGCGGGGAGCTCCTACGAGCAGTACTTC. Translation gives CASSSPAGSSYEQYF.

The J gene is TRBJ2-3, the V gene TRBV28; D is perhaps TRBD2 (5 bases). Germline assignment: CDR1 MDHEN and CDR2 SYDVKM. The CDR3 extends over 13 amino acids. V lost 8 bases, J lost 2 bases, and 11 bases lay in between. The CDR3 protein is CASGSSPTDTQYF. CDR3 bases: TGTGCCAGCGGGAGTAGCCCCACAGATACGCAGTATTTT.

This rearrangement joins TRBV18 to TRBJ1-5; D not certain. The CDR3 spans 15 residues. Germline lookup yields CDR1 KGHSH and CDR2 LQKENI. Trimming stripped 3 bases from V and 2 bases from J, with 11 bases between. CDR3: CASSPDRGGNQPQHF. The DNA of the CDR3 is TGTGCCAGCTCACCCGACCGGGGAGGCAATCAGCCCCAGCATTTT. Full variable domain (rest looked up from reference TRBV18 and TRBJ1-5): NAGVMQNPRHLVRRRGQEARLRCSPMKGHSHVYWYRQLPEEGLKFMVYLQKENIIDESGMPKERFSAEFPKEGPSILRIQQVVRGDSAAYFCASSPDRGGNQPQHFGDGTRLSIL.

The V call is TRBV2, the J call TRBJ2-7, with D possibly being TRBD2 (5 bases). V gave up 2 bases and J gave up 3 bases, with 11 bases separating them. The CDR3 totals 14 residues. Germline CDR1 and CDR2: SNHLY and FYNNEI. The CDR3 is CASSERERVYEQYF. The CDR3 bases are TGTGCCAGCAGTGAAAGGGAGAGGGTCTACGAGCAGTACTTC.

This sequence joins TRBV5-1 and TRBJ2-1; D possibly corresponds to TRBD2 (7 bases). With 5 bases removed from V and 4 bases from J, the gap between germline ends came to 16 bases. This CDR3 has 15 amino acids. Looked up from germline, CDR1 is SGHRS and CDR2 is YFSETQ. In DNA form, the CDR3 reads TGCGCCAGCAGGCCCCCCGGGGGGCCGTACAATGAGCAGTTCTTC. Amino acid sequence: CASRPPGGPYNEQFF.

V and J are TRBV27 and TRBJ2-1; weak D call: TRBD2 (5 bases). V lost 8 bases, J lost 3 bases, and 11 bases lay in between. The length of the CDR3 is 13 residues. CDR1 MNHEY and CDR2 SMNVEV come from the germline V gene (reference sequence). The CDR3, as DNA: TGTGCCAGCGGTCCGGACTTCTACAATGAGCAGTTCTTC. The encoded protein is CASGPDFYNEQFF.

The rearrangement links TRBV7-9 to TRBJ1-4, with a possible D match to TRBD1 (5 bases). The CDR3 contains 15 residues. Trimming shortened V by 5 bases and J by 8 bases, and 18 bases separated the two germline ends. CDR1 and CDR2 from the germline V gene are SEHNR and FQNEAQ (reference sequence). CDR3 loop: CASSPAGTLGEKLFF. The CDR3 coding sequence is TGTGCCAGCAGCCCCGCCGGGACTCTCGGGGAAAAACTGTTTTTT.

The rearrangement uses TRBV15 and TRBJ1-1, with 11 bases identical to TRBD1. The CDR3 totals 15 residues. CDR1 and CDR2 from the germline V gene are LNHNV and YYDKDF (reference sequence). V trimming: 5 bases; J trimming: 2 bases; junction bases outside the gene matches: 4. The CDR3 protein is CATSAGTGGNTEAFF. The CDR3 nucleotides are TGTGCCACCAGCGCCGGGACAGGGGGAAACACTGAAGCTTTCTTT.

V is TRBV19 and J is TRBJ1-2; D call uncertain. Germline V gives CDR1 LNHDA, CDR2 SQIVND (reference sequence). Trimming cost V 4 bases and J 7 bases, with 7 bases left between them. The CDR3 loop spans 11 amino acids. The CDR3 reads CASSNEPGYTF. DNA for the CDR3: TGTGCCAGTAGTAACGAGCCTGGCTACACCTTC.

The rearrangement links TRBV6-5 to TRBJ1-5; 12 bases line up with TRBD1. In germline, CDR1 is MNHEY, CDR2 SVGAGI. Losses at the gene ends were 1 base for V and 6 bases for J; bases not matched to a gene: 4. The CDR3 is 16 residues long. In DNA, the CDR3 is TGTGCCAGCAGTTACTACGGGACAGGGGGCGGTCAGCCCCAGCATTTT. It encodes CASSYYGTGGGQPQHF.

A single count supports this clone. This sequence joins TRBV3-1 (or the pseudogene TRBV3-2) and TRBJ2-1, with D tentatively TRBD2 (5 bases). V was cut by 3 bases and J by 6 bases, with 15 bases left in between. CDR1 and CDR2 (germline): LGHDT, YNNKEL (reference sequence). The CDR3 covers 15 residues. The CDR3 bases are TGTGCCAGCAGCCAGCGCGAGAGGGTGCCCAATGAGCAGTTCTTC. It codes for CASSQRERVPNEQFF.

The CDR3 nucleotides are TGTGCCAGCGCTGCATACAGGGGGTCCCGGGTGAACCAGCCCCAGCATTTT. Residues: CASAAYRGSRVNQPQHF. V gene TRBV5-8 combines with J gene TRBJ1-5; TRBD1 agrees at 8 bases. Per the germline V gene, CDR1 is SGHTS and CDR2 is YDEGEE. This CDR3 region has 17 residues. V dropped 7 bases and J dropped 7; count of bases not matched to a gene: 19.

J is TRBJ1-1 and V is TRBV19, with 10 bases that match TRBD1. Germline values: CDR1 LNHDA, CDR2 SQIVND (reference sequence). This CDR3 has 18 residues. V gave up 4 bases and J gave up 5 bases; unmatched junction bases: 16. The DNA for the CDR3 is TGTGCCAGTAGTACCCGATGGACAGGGGGAATGGGACTGACTGAAGCTTTCTTT. Its protein is CASSTRWTGGMGLTEAFF.

The rearrangement uses TRBV28 and TRBJ2-5; 8 bases agree with TRBD2. CDR1 and CDR2 from the germline V gene are MDHEN and SYDVKM. Trimming cost V 7 bases and J 5 bases; bases outside gene matches: 9. CDR3 size: 14 residues. CDR3 nucleotide sequence: TGTGCCAGCACCCCCGGGGGGGGAGGGGAGACCCAGTACTTC. Its translation is CASTPGGGGETQYF.